This TCR beta chain emerged from a study of response to subunit inactivated influenza vaccine. Notes on the study in general: The authors put forward the suggestion that each seasonal influenza vaccination may bring in only a limited number of new T cells.

In the case of this clonotype: Its specificity is not known.

TCRdb ran MiXCR on the RT-PCR reads and lists one entry per CDR3 protein. This table has more than 700,000 distinct CDR3 sequences, 21% appearing once. J lost 0 bases, V lost 6 bases, and 8 bases had no gene match. Germline CDR1 reads SQVTM; CDR2 reads ANQGSEA. This CDR3 is 14 amino acids long. This TCR was recovered from a man between 50 and 59 years old who received an inactivated influenza vaccine. Sample: PBMCs from blood, taken 5 to 6 days after vaccination. The genes are TRBV29-1 and TRBJ2-7; 7 bases line up with TRBD1. CDR3 DNA sequence: TGCAGCGTCGTAGACAGGGCCCGCTCCTACGAGCAGTACTTC. Translating it yields CSVVDRARSYEQYF.